These 19 T cell receptor beta chains share one sample of origin, sequenced in a study of blood T cells in healthy people across ages. Primers used in a second PCR of about 7 to 11 cycles were a sample-barcoded 5' primer and a J-beta primer mix. TCRdb recomputed calls from the 5' RACE reads with MiXCR, one row per CDR3 protein. This table has 550,000 to 750,000 distinct CDR3 sequences, under 25% appearing once. The sequenced sample consisted of blood. These receptors were taken from a man between 65 and 85 years old in good health.

The chain links TRBV7-2 to TRBJ2-7; weak D call: TRBD2 (5 bases). CDR1 is SGHTA, CDR2 FQGNSA, per germline. V lost 2 bases and J lost 2, with 13 bases in between. CDR3 length: 15 amino acids. The CDR3 DNA is TGTGCCAGCAGCTTATTTCGCGGGTTCACCTACGAGCAGTACTTC. This gives the protein CASSLFRGFTYEQYF.

The V call is TRBV7-2, the J call TRBJ2-5; no clear D gene. Trimming removed 5 bases from V and 2 bases from J, with 12 bases in between. Germline CDR1 SGHTA, CDR2 FQGNSA. The CDR3 totals 14 residues. CDR3 amino acids: CASSPRSHQETQYF. CDR3 nucleotides: TGTGCCAGCAGCCCCCGGTCCCATCAAGAGACCCAGTACTTC.

The chain joins TRBV5-1 to TRBJ2-7, with TRBD2 identical over 14 bases. V was pared by 0 bases and J by 2 bases, with 7 bases of the junction left unmatched. The CDR3 runs to 18 residues. Germline loops: CDR1 SGHRS, CDR2 YFSETQ. The CDR3 loop is CASSLAARLAGGPYEQYF. The CDR3 DNA follows: TGCGCCAGCAGCTTGGCAGCAAGACTAGCGGGAGGGCCCTACGAGCAGTACTTC.

The V and J genes are TRBV29-1 and TRBJ2-1; 10 bases map to TRBD1. After removal of 7 bases from V and 6 bases from J, the junction contained 6 bases not matched to a gene. The CDR3 is made up of 13 amino acids. The germline CDR1 and CDR2 sequences are SQVTM and ANQGSEA. The CDR3 sequence is CSAKGQGRNEQFF. The DNA for the CDR3 is TGCAGCGCTAAGGGACAGGGGCGCAATGAGCAGTTCTTC.

This clonotype was counted ten times or more. CDR3 DNA: TGCAGTGCTAGGCCCCGCGGGGTAGCGGCAATCACAGATACGCAGTATTTT. Amino acids: CSARPRGVAAITDTQYF. The J gene is TRBJ2-3, the V gene TRBV20-1; D may be TRBD2 (6 bases). Germline V lookup: CDR1 DFQATT, CDR2 SNEGSKA (reference sequence). The CDR3 totals 17 residues. The V gene lost 3 bases and the J gene lost 2 bases, with 21 bases spanning the gap.

As to this clonotype: One end of the junction does not line up with germline, which may come from a read error. The chain employs TRBV7-6 and TRBJ2-1; 12 positions agree with TRBD2. CDR3 length: 16 amino acids. The germline V gene encodes CDR1 SGHVS and CDR2 FNYEAQ. The CDR3 DNA reads TGTGCCGGCAGCCAACTAGCGGGAGGCTCCTACAATGAGCAGTTCTTC. Protein sequence: CAGSQLAGGSYNEQFF.

This clonotype was counted between two and nine times. The chain joins TRBV25-1 to TRBJ2-5, with D uncertain. The V end lost 0 bases, the J end lost 3 bases, and 8 bases lay between the germline ends. Germline values: CDR1 MGHDK, CDR2 SYGVNS. This CDR3 is 14 amino acids long. Here the CDR3 DNA reads TGTGCCAGCAGTGAATATTGGACGGAAGAGACCCAGTACTTC. This encodes CASSEYWTEETQYF.

This clonotype was observed a handful of times. The chain is built from TRBV4-1 and TRBJ2-1; tentatively, D is TRBD1 or TRBD2 (6 bases each). Germline CDR1 reads MGHRA; CDR2 reads YSYEKL. The CDR3 has 14 residues. The V gene lost 7 bases and the J gene lost 3 bases, with 13 bases spanning the gap. The CDR3 reads CASNRGTSYNEQFF. The CDR3 DNA follows: TGCGCCAGCAACCGCGGGACAAGCTACAATGAGCAGTTCTTC.

V and J are TRBV6-5 and TRBJ2-1, with 11 bases lining up with TRBD1. V lost 6 bases to trimming and J lost 5 bases; unmatched junction nucleotides: 6. The germline CDR1 and CDR2 sequences are MNHEY and SVGAGI. The CDR3 sequence is 15 residues long. CDR3 DNA: TGTGCCAGCAGCCCGGACAGGGGGCTCAACAATGAGCAGTTCTTC. Residues: CASSPDRGLNNEQFF.

The CDR3 DNA follows: TGTGCCATAGGACTAGCGGAGCAGTTCTTC. It translates to CAIGLAEQFF. The chain carries TRBV10-3 and TRBJ2-5; 9 nucleotides match TRBD2. Judging by the DNA end, TRBJ2-1 fits better; the J call may be wrong. Per germline, CDR1 ENHRY and CDR2 SYGVKD. The CDR3 totals 10 residues.

This clonotype was observed a handful of times. The chain employs TRBV4-1 and TRBJ1-2; a weak D match, TRBD1 (5 bases). V was clipped by 1 base and J by 7 bases, with 13 bases between them. CDR3 length: 14 residues. CDR1 MGHRA and CDR2 YSYEKL come from the germline V gene. The CDR3 sequence is CASSQGAGLVGYTF. CDR3 bases: TGCGCCAGCAGCCAAGGGGCAGGGTTGGTTGGCTACACCTTC.

A remark on this clonotype: Germline and junction disagree at one end, which may indicate a read error. The V gene is TRBV7-2, the J gene TRBJ2-7; 10 bases line up with TRBD2. The CDR3 consists of 15 residues. Germline V gene sequence: CDR1 SGHTA, CDR2 FQGNSA. As DNA, the CDR3 is TGTGCCAGCAGCGCCCGAGCGGGAGGGCCCTACGAGCGGTACTTC. Encoded protein: CASSARAGGPYERYF. Full variable domain (outside the CDR3, taken from reference TRBV7-2 and TRBJ2-7): GAGVSQSPSNKVTEKGKDVELRCDPISGHTALYWYRQSLGQGLEFLIYFQGNSAPDKSGLPSDRFSAERTGGSVSTLTIQRTQQEDSAVYLCASSARAGGPYERYFGPGTRLTVT.

The rearrangement joins TRBV28 to TRBJ2-5, with D perhaps TRBD1 (7 bases). Between the trimmed V and J ends, which lost 3 bases and 4 bases, there was a span of 15 bases. From germline, CDR1 is MDHEN and CDR2 SYDVKM. The CDR3 runs 15 residues. In DNA, the CDR3 is TGTGCCAGCAGTTTGTCAGGGGGGCTTGTAGAGACCCAGTACTTC. This encodes CASSLSGGLVETQYF.

CDR3 amino acids: CASSLDRWNEQFF. For the CDR3, the DNA is TGTGCCAGCAGCTTGGACAGGTGGAATGAGCAGTTCTTC. V and J are TRBV5-4 and TRBJ2-1; possibly TRBD1 for D (5 bases). Trimming removed 0 bases from V and 7 bases from J, with 8 bases in between. The CDR3 is 13 amino acids. Germline V gives CDR1 SGHNT, CDR2 YYREEE (reference sequence).

V gene TRBV7-2 combines with J gene TRBJ2-5; 7 positions agree with TRBD2. Gene TRBJ2-7 matches the end of the DNA better, so the J call may be wrong. The germline CDR1 and CDR2 sequences are SGHTA and FQGNSA. This CDR3 has 15 residues. CDR3 amino acids: CASSFYSGEAYEQYF. CDR3 coding DNA: TGTGCCAGCAGCTTTTACAGCGGGGAGGCCTACGAGCAGTACTTC.

This clonotype is a singleton in its sample. The chain has TRBV5-8 and TRBJ1-2; 11 nucleotides align to TRBD1. V dropped 4 bases and J dropped 8; count of bases not matched to a gene: 10. Looked up from germline, CDR1 is SGHTS and CDR2 is YDEGEE. This CDR3 contains 15 residues. In DNA, the CDR3 is TGTGCCAGCAGCCCGTGGACAGGGGGCGCGGAAGGCTACACCTTC. Its translation is CASSPWTGGAEGYTF.

The CDR3 DNA sequence: TGCAGTGCAGCCGGCGAGAACTATGGCTACACCTTC. It codes for CSAAGENYGYTF. The J gene is TRBJ1-2, the V gene TRBV20-1, with D unclear. Trimming cost V 6 bases and J 2 bases, with 10 bases left between them. CDR3 size: 12 residues. The germline gives CDR1 DFQATT, CDR2 SNEGSKA (reference sequence).

The table lists this clonotype with a few counts. One end of the junction does not line up with germline, which may come from a read error. The chain couples TRBV7-8 to TRBJ1-2; D not certain. CDR3 length equals 14 residues. CDR1 and CDR2 from the germline V gene are SGHVS and FQNEAQ. In DNA form, the CDR3 reads TGTGCCAGCAGCCTCCAGTCTGCGGACTATGGCCACACCTTC. Translation: CASSLQSADYGHTF.

A few counts support this clonotype. This rearrangement joins TRBV21-1 to TRBJ2-3; the DNA was not compared with TRBD2, the D call given in the table. TRBV21-1 is designated a pseudogene. This CDR3 spans 16 amino acids. CDR3 sequence reads: CASSITGLAGTDTQYF. The CDR3 DNA is TGTGCCAGCAGCATTACGGGACTAGCGGGGACAGATACGCAGTATTTT.